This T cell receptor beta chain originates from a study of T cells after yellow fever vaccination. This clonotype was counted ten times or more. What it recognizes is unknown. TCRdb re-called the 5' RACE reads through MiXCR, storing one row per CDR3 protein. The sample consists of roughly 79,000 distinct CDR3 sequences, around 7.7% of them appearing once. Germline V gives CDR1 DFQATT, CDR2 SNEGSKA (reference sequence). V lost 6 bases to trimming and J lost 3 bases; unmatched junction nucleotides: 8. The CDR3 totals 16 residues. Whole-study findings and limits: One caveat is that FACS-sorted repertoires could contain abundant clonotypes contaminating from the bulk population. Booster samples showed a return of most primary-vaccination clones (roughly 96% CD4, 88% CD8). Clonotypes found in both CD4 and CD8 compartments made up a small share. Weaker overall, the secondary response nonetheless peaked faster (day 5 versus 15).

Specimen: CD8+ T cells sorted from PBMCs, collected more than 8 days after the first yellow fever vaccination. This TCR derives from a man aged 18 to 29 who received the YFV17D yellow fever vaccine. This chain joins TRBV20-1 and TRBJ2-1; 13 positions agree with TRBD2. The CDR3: CSATLAGGPVYNEQFF. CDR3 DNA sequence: TGCAGTGCCACACTAGCGGGGGGGCCTGTCTACAATGAGCAGTTCTTC.